What follows describes a single T cell receptor (beta chain). The antigen is unknown. Time point in this sample: week 47, end of study. Each dose delivered 300 ug of mutant IDH1 20-mer peptide subcutaneously with imiquimod. The assay was immunoSEQ multiplex PCR, and TCRdb's table has in-frame clones only and misses some. The data contain approximately 50,000 clones, 75% to 90% of them singletons. The sample comes from a study of a mutant IDH1 vaccine in newly diagnosed glioma. Looking at the study overall: Weeks 35 and 47 hosted visits V12 and V13, respectively.

Germline V gene lookup returns CDR1 SQVTM and CDR2 ANQGSEA. This CDR3 comprises 12 residues. Trimming cost V 4 bases and J 4 bases, with 10 bases left between them. This specimen was PBMCs, taken from a glioma patient whose treatment included an IDH1 peptide vaccine. The chain links TRBV29-1 to TRBJ2-5; D perhaps matches TRBD2 (5 bases). This TCR was recovered from a woman aged 50 to 60 with glioma. The DNA of the CDR3 is TGCAGCGTTGTAACAGAGGGAGAGACCCAGTACTTC. It is translated as CSVVTEGETQYF. The entire variable domain, with the rest obtained from reference TRBV29-1 and TRBJ2-5, is as follows: SAVISQKPSRDICQRGTSLTIQCQVDSQVTMMFWYRQQPGQSLTLIATANQGSEATYESGFVIDKFPISRPNLTFSTLTVSNMSPEDSSIYLCSVVTEGETQYFGPGTRLLVL.